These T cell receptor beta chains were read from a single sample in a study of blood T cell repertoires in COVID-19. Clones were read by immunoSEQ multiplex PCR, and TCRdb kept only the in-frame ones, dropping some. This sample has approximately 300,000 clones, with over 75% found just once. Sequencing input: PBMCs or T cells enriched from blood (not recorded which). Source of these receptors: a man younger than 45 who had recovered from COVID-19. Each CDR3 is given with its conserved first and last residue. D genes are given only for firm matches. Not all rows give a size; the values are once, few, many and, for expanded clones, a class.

TGTGCCAGCAGTCCCCTGGCATCCAGGAACACAGATACGCAGTATTTT,CASSPLASRNTDTQYF,16,NA,TRBJ2-3,TRBV6-2/TRBV6-3,NA
TGTGCCAGCAGTTCGCCAGCCTACAATGAGCAGTTCTTC,CASSSPAYNEQFF,13,once,TRBJ2-1,TRBV28,NA
TGCGCCAGCAGCTTGCCCAAGACAGGGACCCACGAGCAGTACTTC,CASSLPKTGTHEQYF,15,NA,TRBJ2-7,TRBV5-1,TRBD1
TGTGCCAGCAGCGAGGGGGTTACTGAAGCTTTCTTT,CASSEGVTEAFF,12,NA,TRBJ1-1,TRBV11-2,NA
TGTGCCAGCACCTGCGGCCAAGAGACCCAGTACTTC,CASTCGQETQYF,12,NA,TRBJ2-5,TRBV21-1,NA
TGCGCCAGCAGCTTGAGGACTAGCGGGAGATGGAACACCGGGGAGCTGTTTTTT,CASSLRTSGRWNTGELFF,18,NA,TRBJ2-2,TRBV5-1,TRBD2
TGTGCCAGCTCACCAAAGGGGCTAGCGGGAAATTATGAGCAGTTCTTC,CASSPKGLAGNYEQFF,16,NA,TRBJ2-1,TRBV18,TRBD2
TGTGCCAGCAGCTTGACAGCCCCTTGGGAAAGTGAGACCCAGTACTTC,CASSLTAPWESETQYF,16,once,TRBJ2-5,TRBV11-2,NA
TGTGCCAGCAGCCTCAGCGGGAGCGGGAGAGCCTACGAGCAGTACTTC,CASSLSGSGRAYEQYF,16,NA,TRBJ2-7,TRBV14,TRBD2
TGTGCCAGCAGCCTCCAAGCCGGGACTTTCGACTACGAGCAGTACTTC,CASSLQAGTFDYEQYF,16,NA,TRBJ2-7,TRBV7-9,NA
TGTGCCAGCAGGGGAGACCACAATGAGCAGTTCTTC,CASRGDHNEQFF,12,NA,TRBJ2-1,TRBV12-3/TRBV12-4,NA
TGTGCCAGCAGCGTAGGAGGGAGGATAAACGGGGAGCTGTTTTTT,CASSVGGRINGELFF,15,NA,TRBJ2-2,TRBV9,NA
TGCGCCAGTGGGGACAGGCTGGTGCCTGAGCAGTTCTTC,CASGDRLVPEQFF,13,once,TRBJ2-1,TRBV10-1,TRBD1
TGCGCCAGCAGCCAAGCCCCAGGGGGCTATGGCTACACCTTC,CASSQAPGGYGYTF,14,NA,TRBJ1-2,TRBV4-1,TRBD1
TGTGCCAGCAGTCTCGACCAGGGTTTCAATCAGCCCCAGCATTTT,CASSLDQGFNQPQHF,15,NA,TRBJ1-5,TRBV28,NA
TGTGCCAGCAGCCCAGGGGGCGGTAATGAAAAACTGTTTTTT,CASSPGGGNEKLFF,14,once,TRBJ1-4,TRBV5-4,TRBD1